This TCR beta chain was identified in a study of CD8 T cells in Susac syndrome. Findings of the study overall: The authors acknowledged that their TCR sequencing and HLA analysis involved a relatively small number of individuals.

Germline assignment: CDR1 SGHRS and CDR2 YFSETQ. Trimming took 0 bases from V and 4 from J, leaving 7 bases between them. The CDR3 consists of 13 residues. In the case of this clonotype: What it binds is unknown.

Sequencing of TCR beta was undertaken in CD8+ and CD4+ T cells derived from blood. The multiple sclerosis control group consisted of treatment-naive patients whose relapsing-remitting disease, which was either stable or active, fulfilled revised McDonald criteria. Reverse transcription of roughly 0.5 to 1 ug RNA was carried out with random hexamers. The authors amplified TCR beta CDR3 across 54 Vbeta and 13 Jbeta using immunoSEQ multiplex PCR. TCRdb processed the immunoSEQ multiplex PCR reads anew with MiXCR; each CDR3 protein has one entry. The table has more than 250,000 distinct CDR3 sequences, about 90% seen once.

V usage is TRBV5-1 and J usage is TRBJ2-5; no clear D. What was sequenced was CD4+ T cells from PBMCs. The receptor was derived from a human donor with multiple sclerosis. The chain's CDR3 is CASSLGAGETQYF. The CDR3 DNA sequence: TGCGCCAGCAGCTTGGGGGCTGGAGAGACCCAGTACTTC. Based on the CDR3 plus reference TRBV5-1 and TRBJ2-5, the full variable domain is KAGVTQTPRYLIKTRGQQVTLSCSPISGHRSVSWYQQTPGQGLQFLFEYFSETQRNKGNFPGRFSGRQFSNSRSEMNVSTLELGDSALYLCASSLGAGETQYFGPGTRLLVL.